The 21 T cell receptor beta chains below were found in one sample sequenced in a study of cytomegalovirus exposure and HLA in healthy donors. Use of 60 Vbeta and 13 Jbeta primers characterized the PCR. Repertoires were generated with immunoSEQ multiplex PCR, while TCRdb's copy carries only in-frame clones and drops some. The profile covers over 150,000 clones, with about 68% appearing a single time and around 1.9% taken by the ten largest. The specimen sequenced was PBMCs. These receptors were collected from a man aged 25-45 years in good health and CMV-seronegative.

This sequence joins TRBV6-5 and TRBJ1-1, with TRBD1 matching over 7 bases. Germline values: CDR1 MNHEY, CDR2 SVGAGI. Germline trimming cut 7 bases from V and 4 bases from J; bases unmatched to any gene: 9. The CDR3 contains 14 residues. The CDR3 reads CASKTGTRGTEAFF. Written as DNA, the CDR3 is TGTGCCAGCAAGACAGGGACCAGGGGCACTGAAGCTTTCTTT.

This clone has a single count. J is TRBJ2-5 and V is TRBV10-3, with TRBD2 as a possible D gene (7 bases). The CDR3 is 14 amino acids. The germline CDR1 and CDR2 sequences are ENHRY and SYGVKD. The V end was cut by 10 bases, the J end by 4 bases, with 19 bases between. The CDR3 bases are TGTGCCACCCAGAGGGGGGGGCCGGGAGAGACCCAGTACTTC. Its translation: CATQRGGPGETQYF.

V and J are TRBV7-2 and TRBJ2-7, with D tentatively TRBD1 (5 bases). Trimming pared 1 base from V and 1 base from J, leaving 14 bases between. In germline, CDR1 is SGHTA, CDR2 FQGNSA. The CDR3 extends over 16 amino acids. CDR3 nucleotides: TGTGCCAGCAGCTTAGGACAGAGGCAAGGGTCCTACGAGCAGTACTTC. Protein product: CASSLGQRQGSYEQYF.

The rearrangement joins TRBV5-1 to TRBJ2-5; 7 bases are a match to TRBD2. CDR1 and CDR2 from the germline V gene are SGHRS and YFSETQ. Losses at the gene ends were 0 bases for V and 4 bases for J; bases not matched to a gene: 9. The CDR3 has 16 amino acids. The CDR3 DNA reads TGCGCCAGCAGCTTGGTTACGGGGGGAGGATTAGAGACCCAGTACTTC. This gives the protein CASSLVTGGGLETQYF.

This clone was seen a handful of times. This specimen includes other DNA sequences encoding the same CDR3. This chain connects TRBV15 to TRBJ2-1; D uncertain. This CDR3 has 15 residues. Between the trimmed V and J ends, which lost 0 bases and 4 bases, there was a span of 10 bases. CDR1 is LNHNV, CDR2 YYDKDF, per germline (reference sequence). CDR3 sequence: CATSRDRPSYNEQFF. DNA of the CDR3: TGTGCCACCAGCAGAGATCGTCCTTCTTACAATGAGCAGTTCTTC.

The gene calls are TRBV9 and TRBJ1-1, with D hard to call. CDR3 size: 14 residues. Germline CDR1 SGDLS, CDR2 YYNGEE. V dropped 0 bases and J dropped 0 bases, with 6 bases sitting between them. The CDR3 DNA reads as TGTGCCAGCAGCGTAGACAGTATGAACACTGAAGCTTTCTTT. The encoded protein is CASSVDSMNTEAFF.

Here the CDR3 DNA reads TGTGCCAGCAGCTTAGGAGGGGAGGGGATTTCTCAGCAGTTCTTC. Translating it yields CASSLGGEGISQQFF. The chain uses TRBV7-9 and TRBJ2-1; 7 nucleotides match TRBD2. This CDR3 is 15 amino acids long. The germline CDR1 and CDR2 sequences are SEHNR and FQNEAQ (reference sequence). The trim removed 1 base at V and 11 bases at J, leaving 11 bases unmatched. Together with reference TRBV7-9 and TRBJ2-1, the CDR3 gives the full variable domain: DTGVSQNPRHKITKRGQNVTFRCDPISEHNRLYWYRQTLGQGPEFLTYFQNEAQLEKSRLLSDRFSAERPKGSFSTLEIQRTEQGDSAMYLCASSLGGEGISQQFFGPGTRLTVL.

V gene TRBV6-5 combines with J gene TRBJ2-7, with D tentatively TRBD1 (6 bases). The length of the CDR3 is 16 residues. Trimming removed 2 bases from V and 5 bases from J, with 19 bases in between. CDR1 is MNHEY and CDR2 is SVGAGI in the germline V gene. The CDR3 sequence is CASSYTTGFRPDEQYF. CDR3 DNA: TGTGCCAGCAGTTACACGACAGGTTTTAGGCCTGACGAGCAGTACTTC.

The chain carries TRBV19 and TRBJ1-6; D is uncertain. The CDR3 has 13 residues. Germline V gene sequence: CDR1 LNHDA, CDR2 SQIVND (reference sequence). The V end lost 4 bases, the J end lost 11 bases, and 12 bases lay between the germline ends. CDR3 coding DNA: TGTGCCAGTAGTACCCGCCCAGGCACACCCCTCCACTTT. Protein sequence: CASSTRPGTPLHF.

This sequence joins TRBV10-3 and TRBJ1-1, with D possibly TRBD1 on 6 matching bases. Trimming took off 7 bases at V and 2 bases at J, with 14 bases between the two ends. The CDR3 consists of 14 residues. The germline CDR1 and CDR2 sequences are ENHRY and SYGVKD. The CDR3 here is CAINDRKGNTEAFF. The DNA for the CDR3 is TGTGCCATCAATGACAGGAAAGGAAACACTGAAGCTTTCTTT.

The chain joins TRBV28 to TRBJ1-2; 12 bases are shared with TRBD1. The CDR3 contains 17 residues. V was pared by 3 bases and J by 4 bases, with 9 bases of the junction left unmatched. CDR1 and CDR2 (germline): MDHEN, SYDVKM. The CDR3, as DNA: TGTGCCAGCAGTTTGCGGGACAGGGGGCCAGAGGGCTATGGCTACACCTTC. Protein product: CASSLRDRGPEGYGYTF.

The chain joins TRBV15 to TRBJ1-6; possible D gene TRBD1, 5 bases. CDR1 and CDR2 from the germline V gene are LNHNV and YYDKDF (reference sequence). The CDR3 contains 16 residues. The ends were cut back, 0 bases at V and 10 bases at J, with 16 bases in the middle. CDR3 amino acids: CATSRERGAAGSPLHF. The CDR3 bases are TGTGCCACCAGCAGAGAAAGGGGCGCCGCGGGATCACCCCTCCACTTT.

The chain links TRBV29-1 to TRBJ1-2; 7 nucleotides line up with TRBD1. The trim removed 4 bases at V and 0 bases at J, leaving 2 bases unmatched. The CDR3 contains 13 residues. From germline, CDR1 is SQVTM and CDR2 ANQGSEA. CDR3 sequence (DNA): TGCAGCGTTGTAGGGGGCTCTAACTATGGCTACACCTTC. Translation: CSVVGGSNYGYTF.

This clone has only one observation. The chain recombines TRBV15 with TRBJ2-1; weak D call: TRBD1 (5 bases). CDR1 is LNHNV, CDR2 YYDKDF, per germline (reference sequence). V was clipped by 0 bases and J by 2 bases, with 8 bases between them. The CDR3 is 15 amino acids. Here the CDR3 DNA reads TGTGCCACCAGCAGAGATCCAGGGACCTACAATGAGCAGTTCTTC. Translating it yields CATSRDPGTYNEQFF.

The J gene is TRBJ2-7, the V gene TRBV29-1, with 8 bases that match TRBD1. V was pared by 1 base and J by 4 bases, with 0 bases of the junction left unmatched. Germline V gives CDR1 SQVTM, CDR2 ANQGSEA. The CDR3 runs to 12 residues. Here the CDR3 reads CSVEGTGYEQYF. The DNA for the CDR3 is TGCAGCGTTGAAGGGACAGGGTACGAGCAGTACTTC.

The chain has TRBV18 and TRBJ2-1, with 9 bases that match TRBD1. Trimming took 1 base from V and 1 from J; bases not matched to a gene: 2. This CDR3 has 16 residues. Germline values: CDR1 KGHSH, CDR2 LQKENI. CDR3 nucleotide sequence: TGTGCCAGCTCACCACTTGGGACAGGGTCCTACAATGAGCAGTTCTTC. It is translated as CASSPLGTGSYNEQFF.

CDR3 nucleotide sequence: TGTGCCAGTAGTATTTTAGCGTCCACCGGGGAGCTGTTTTTT. This gives the protein CASSILASTGELFF. The chain employs TRBV19 and TRBJ2-2; a weak D match, TRBD2 (5 bases). Germline values: CDR1 LNHDA, CDR2 SQIVND (reference sequence). Trimming pared 3 bases from V and 4 bases from J, leaving 9 bases between. This CDR3 has 14 residues.

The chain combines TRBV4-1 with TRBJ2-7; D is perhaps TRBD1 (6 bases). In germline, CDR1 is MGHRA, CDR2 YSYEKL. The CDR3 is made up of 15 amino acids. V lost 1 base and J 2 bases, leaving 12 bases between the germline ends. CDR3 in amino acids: CASSQVAGETYEQYF. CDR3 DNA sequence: TGCGCCAGCAGCCAAGTGGCAGGGGAGACCTACGAGCAGTACTTC.

The CDR3 sequence is CASSLGRGYTNNQPQHF. The CDR3 DNA sequence: TGTGCCAGCAGCTTAGGCCGGGGTTACACTAACAATCAGCCCCAGCATTTT. This chain links TRBV13 with TRBJ1-5; the D is unclear. V was cut by 0 bases and J by 3 bases, with 15 bases left in between. CDR3 length: 17 residues. Germline V CDR1 and CDR2: PRHDT, FYEKMQ (reference sequence).

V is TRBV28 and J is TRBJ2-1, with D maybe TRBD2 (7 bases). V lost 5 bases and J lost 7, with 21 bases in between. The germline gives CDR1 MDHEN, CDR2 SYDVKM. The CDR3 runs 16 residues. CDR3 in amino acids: CASSPPAGGGPNEQFF. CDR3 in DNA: TGTGCCAGCAGTCCGCCCGCTGGCGGGGGCCCTAATGAGCAGTTCTTC.

The CDR3 sequence is CASSVGGDYGYTF. In DNA, the CDR3 is TGTGCCAGCAGTGTAGGGGGGGACTATGGCTACACCTTC. The chain is built from TRBV2 and TRBJ1-2; perhaps TRBD1 as D (6 bases). Trimming left V 4 bases short and J 3 bases short, with 9 bases between. The CDR3 loop spans 13 amino acids. In germline, CDR1 is SNHLY, CDR2 FYNNEI.